This entry features one T cell receptor (beta chain) sequence. Its antigen remains unknown. One entry per CDR3 protein, called by TCRdb with MiXCR from the reads. The table has around 300,000 distinct CDR3 sequences, 8% to 9.5% seen once. CDR3 length: 15 residues. V dropped 1 base and J dropped 12 bases, with 22 bases sitting between them. Germline CDR1 SQVTM, CDR2 ANQGSEA. This sample is part of a study of T cell repertoires in cytomegalovirus infection. Overall study context: In public TCR beta signatures, there were indications of both CMV infection and matching HLA type. Study findings and constraints: It was HLA-C-restricted CMV-specific TCR beta clonotypes that dominated the response ex vivo.

Sequencing used PBMCs. V is TRBV29-1 and J is TRBJ2-1; D may be TRBD2 (5 bases). The TCR originated in a human donor in good health (CMV status not recorded). Some clones in this sample may be carry-over from other donors' samples. The CDR3 is CSVEGWTPKSLTQFF. The CDR3 DNA follows: TGCAGCGTTGAAGGATGGACTCCCAAGAGCCTCACGCAGTTCTTC.